Below, 31 T cell receptor beta chains from the same sample are listed, as sequenced in a study of T-cell memory formation after mild COVID-19. MiXCR, applied by TCRdb to the 5' RACE reads, yields one record per CDR3 protein. The sample has about 440,000 distinct CDR3 sequences, around 19% seen once; the top ten hold 7.5% to 10%. Sequenced sample: PBMCs or a T cell subset sorted from them (not recorded which). These receptors were collected from an adult woman who had mild COVID-19 (a few samples of this study predate the infection). Cell type and time point are not known.

The V gene is TRBV9, the J gene TRBJ2-1; perhaps TRBD2 as D (5 bases). The CDR3 is 13 amino acids. Trimming took 5 bases from V and 8 from J, leaving 14 bases between them. CDR1 and CDR2 (germline): SGDLS, YYNGEE. The CDR3 region has the DNA TGTGCCAGCAGAGGTAATAGCGCTTATGAGCAGTTCTTC. Amino acids: CASRGNSAYEQFF.

The sample holds a few counts of this clonotype. V gene TRBV7-9 combines with J gene TRBJ2-1, with 9 bases aligning to TRBD2. With V trimmed by 1 base and J by 6 bases, 7 bases remained unmatched. The CDR3 is 16 residues long. The germline CDR1 and CDR2 sequences are SEHNR and FQNEAQ (reference sequence). The CDR3 spells CASSLVFAGGANEQFF. The DNA for the CDR3 is TGTGCCAGCAGCTTAGTTTTTGCGGGAGGGGCCAATGAGCAGTTCTTC. The whole variable domain, remainder taken from reference TRBV7-9 and TRBJ2-1, is DTGVSQNPRHKITKRGQNVTFRCDPISEHNRLYWYRQTLGQGPEFLTYFQNEAQLEKSRLLSDRFSAERPKGSFSTLEIQRTEQGDSAMYLCASSLVFAGGANEQFFGPGTRLTVL.

This clonotype was detected a few times. This sequence joins TRBV20-1 and TRBJ2-7; D is perhaps TRBD2 (5 bases). The V and J ends lost 3 bases and 7 bases respectively, with 13 bases between them. CDR1 is DFQATT and CDR2 is SNEGSKA in the germline V gene (reference sequence). The CDR3 extends over 12 amino acids. For the CDR3, the DNA is TGCAGTGCTAGTGCTGATGAGCGGGAGCAGTACTTC. It specifies CSASADEREQYF.

This clonotype was observed a handful of times. The chain has TRBV15 and TRBJ2-1, with 8 bases fitting TRBD2. CDR1 is LNHNV and CDR2 is YYDKDF in the germline V gene (reference sequence). There are 16 residues in the CDR3. V shed 3 bases, J shed 6 bases, and the junction held 10 bases outside the gene matches. The CDR3, as DNA: TGTGCCACCAGCAGGCCTGGGACTAGTGGGCGCAATGAGCAGTTCTTC. Translating it yields CATSRPGTSGRNEQFF.

This clonotype was recorded at least ten times. The genes are TRBV5-5 and TRBJ2-3; D is undetermined. CDR1 and CDR2 (germline): SGHKS, YYEKEE (reference sequence). V was pared by 6 bases and J by 6 bases, with 8 bases between. The CDR3 spans 11 residues. The chain's CDR3 is CASTITDTQYF. The CDR3 DNA is TGTGCCAGCACCATCACTGATACGCAGTATTTT.

The J gene is TRBJ1-5, the V gene TRBV30; no reliable D call. V lost 0 bases to trimming and J lost 4 bases, with 7 bases between them. The germline V gene encodes CDR1 GTSNPN and CDR2 SVGIG (reference sequence). The CDR3 has 13 amino acids. CDR3 nucleotide sequence: TGTGCCTGGAGTGTGGGCAGGAATCAGCCCCAGCATTTT. Its translation is CAWSVGRNQPQHF. Drawing the rest from reference TRBV30 and TRBJ1-5, the complete variable domain is SQTIHQWPATLVQPVGSPLSLECTVEGTSNPNLYWYRQAAGRGLQLLFYSVGIGQISSEVPQNLSASRPQDRQFILSSKKLLLSDSGFYLCAWSVGRNQPQHFGDGTRLSIL.

The chain recombines TRBV5-6 with TRBJ1-2, with D perhaps TRBD1 (6 bases). CDR1 is SGHDT and CDR2 is YYEEEE in the germline V gene. The CDR3 contains 13 residues. Deletions cut 2 bases from V and 3 bases from J, with 8 bases between. This CDR3 is CASSLPGDYGYTF. CDR3 coding DNA: TGTGCCAGCAGCTTACCAGGGGACTATGGCTACACCTTC.

V gene TRBV9 combines with J gene TRBJ2-5; 9 bases agree with TRBD2. Trimming cost V 0 bases and J 2 bases; bases outside gene matches: 5. Germline lookup yields CDR1 SGDLS and CDR2 YYNGEE. The CDR3 covers 16 residues. The CDR3, as DNA: TGTGCCAGCAGCGTAGCGGGGCTAGCGGGGCAAGAGACCCAGTACTTC. It translates to CASSVAGLAGQETQYF.

The table lists this clonotype with a few counts. V usage is TRBV20-1 and J usage is TRBJ2-6, with 8 bases aligning to TRBD1. V gave up 6 bases and J gave up 1 base; unmatched junction bases: 11. The CDR3 is 17 residues long. The germline V gene encodes CDR1 DFQATT and CDR2 SNEGSKA (reference sequence). This CDR3 reads CSALPPGQDSGANVLTF. The CDR3 bases are TGCAGTGCCCTGCCACCGGGACAGGATTCTGGGGCCAACGTCCTGACTTTC.

The V call is TRBV10-3, the J call TRBJ1-6; no clear D. Germline loops: CDR1 ENHRY, CDR2 SYGVKD. The V and J ends lost 10 bases and 7 bases respectively, with 14 bases between them. The CDR3 runs 13 residues. CDR3 amino acids: CATSSGGNSPLHF. The CDR3 coding sequence is TGTGCCACCTCAAGCGGAGGGAATTCACCCCTCCACTTT.

In its sample, this clonotype was seen a few times. V gene TRBV5-1 combines with J gene TRBJ2-2; D unclear. The germline CDR1 and CDR2 sequences are SGHRS and YFSETQ. Trimming cost V 0 bases and J 2 bases, with 11 bases left between them. This CDR3 has 16 amino acids. The CDR3 DNA sequence: TGCGCCAGCAGCTTGGTTGGCGGAACTAACACCGGGGAGCTGTTTTTT. It encodes CASSLVGGTNTGELFF.

The chain is built from TRBV29-1 and TRBJ2-3; 9 bases line up with TRBD1. V shed 4 bases, J shed 1 base, and the junction held 9 bases outside the gene matches. This CDR3 is built from 16 residues. Germline V gene sequence: CDR1 SQVTM, CDR2 ANQGSEA. Written as DNA, the CDR3 is TGCAGCGTTGCCCTACCGGGACAGGGTCGCACAGATACGCAGTATTTT. This codes for CSVALPGQGRTDTQYF.

This clonotype was seen only a few times. The V call is TRBV3-1, the J call TRBJ2-7, with 8 bases fitting TRBD2. The trim removed 4 bases at V and 2 bases at J, leaving 7 bases unmatched. CDR3 size: 15 residues. CDR1 and CDR2 from the germline V gene are LGHDT and YNNKEL (reference sequence). For the CDR3, the DNA is TGTGCCAGCAGCCCCTCCCGGGGGGGAACCTACGAGCAGTACTTC. Translating it yields CASSPSRGGTYEQYF.

This clonotype showed up just a few times. The rearrangement uses TRBV7-2 and TRBJ2-1; 9 bases line up with TRBD1. Germline V lookup: CDR1 SGHTA, CDR2 FQGNSA. The CDR3 is 17 amino acids. The V and J ends lost 5 bases and 5 bases, in that order; junction bases with no gene match: 13. The CDR3 region is CASSPPVRDRVHNEQFF. The CDR3 DNA follows: TGTGCCAGCAGCCCTCCCGTCCGGGACAGGGTCCACAATGAGCAGTTCTTC.

V is TRBV6-5 and J is TRBJ2-1, with TRBD2 identical over 12 bases. The length of the CDR3 is 16 residues. Germline values: CDR1 MNHEY, CDR2 SVGAGI. The ends lost 6 bases at V and 3 bases at J; junction bases unmatched: 6. CDR3 region: CASRLLAGGLYNEQFF. Written as DNA, the CDR3 is TGTGCCAGCAGGCTCCTAGCGGGAGGGCTCTACAATGAGCAGTTCTTC.

This clonotype occurred a few times. J is TRBJ2-7 and V is TRBV24-1, with 8 nucleotides matching TRBD1. This CDR3 is 15 amino acids long. In germline, CDR1 is KGHDR, CDR2 SFDVKD. Unmatched junction bases numbered 5, after V lost 2 bases and J lost 3 bases. The CDR3 coding sequence is TGTGCCACCAGTGATTCGGCTGGACAGGGCTACGAGCAGTACTTC. This codes for CATSDSAGQGYEQYF.

V gene TRBV25-1 combines with J gene TRBJ2-3, with D perhaps TRBD1 or TRBD2 (5 bases each). This CDR3 spans 13 amino acids. V was clipped by 7 bases and J by 5 bases, with 13 bases between them. CDR1 MGHDK and CDR2 SYGVNS come from the germline V gene. The CDR3 loop reads CASIDGGRDTQYF. CDR3 DNA sequence: TGTGCCAGCATCGATGGGGGTAGAGATACGCAGTATTTT.

This clonotype has at least ten counts. V gene TRBV20-1 combines with J gene TRBJ1-1; D is undetermined. The CDR3 extends over 11 amino acids. Germline V gene lookup returns CDR1 DFQATT and CDR2 SNEGSKA (reference sequence). Trimming took 5 bases from V and 10 from J, leaving 14 bases between them. The CDR3 protein is CSAERGAGAFF. DNA of the CDR3: TGCAGTGCTGAACGGGGTGCGGGAGCTTTCTTT.

In this sample, this clonotype turned up many times. V gene TRBV27 combines with J gene TRBJ1-1; D might be TRBD1 (6 bases). The CDR3 has 14 residues. The germline V gene encodes CDR1 MNHEY and CDR2 SMNVEV (reference sequence). V was shortened by 5 bases and J by 4 bases, with 14 bases between the two germline ends. The CDR3 region is CASSPQGPSTEAFF. The CDR3 region has the DNA TGTGCCAGCAGTCCTCAGGGGCCGAGCACTGAAGCTTTCTTT.

A few counts support this clonotype. The genes are TRBV4-2 and TRBJ1-5, with a tentative D call TRBD1 (5 bases). Trimming pared 1 base from V and 5 bases from J, leaving 12 bases between. There are 15 residues in the CDR3. The V gene's germline CDR1 is LGHNA and CDR2 YNFKEQ. The CDR3: CASSQGQGEDQPQHF. CDR3 sequence (DNA): TGTGCCAGCAGCCAAGGGCAGGGTGAGGATCAGCCCCAGCATTTT.

The DNA for the CDR3 is TGCGCCAGCAGCGTCCTCGGTCCCACTAATGAAAAACTGTTTTTT. Amino acids: CASSVLGPTNEKLFF. The chain is built from TRBV5-1 and TRBJ1-4; D is unresolved. Trimming cost V 4 bases and J 2 bases, with 12 bases left between them. Germline-derived CDR1 and CDR2 are SGHRS and YFSETQ. The length of the CDR3 is 15 residues.

This clonotype has only a few counts. The chain recombines TRBV5-1 with TRBJ2-2, with D possibly being TRBD1 or TRBD2 (5 bases each). From germline, CDR1 is SGHRS and CDR2 YFSETQ. Trimming cost V 4 bases and J 2 bases, with 12 bases left between them. This CDR3 contains 15 residues. This CDR3 is CASSPGRINTGELFF. As DNA, the CDR3 is TGCGCCAGCAGCCCGGGACGGATAAACACCGGGGAGCTGTTTTTT. The full variable domain, completed using reference TRBV5-1 and TRBJ2-2, is KAGVTQTPRYLIKTRGQQVTLSCSPISGHRSVSWYQQTPGQGLQFLFEYFSETQRNKGNFPGRFSGRQFSNSRSEMNVSTLELGDSALYLCASSPGRINTGELFFGEGSRLTVL.

This sequence joins TRBV5-1 and TRBJ2-1; the match to TRBD2 covers 9 bases. This CDR3 contains 14 residues. In germline, CDR1 is SGHRS, CDR2 YFSETQ. The V gene end was trimmed by 4 bases and the J gene end by 5 bases; junction bases not matched to a gene: 4. CDR3 bases: TGCGCCAGCAGCCTGACTAGCGGACACAATGAGCAGTTCTTC. Its protein is CASSLTSGHNEQFF.

There are a few counts of this clonotype. This rearrangement joins TRBV6-5 to TRBJ2-7, with 11 bases aligning to TRBD1. With 0 bases clipped from V and 3 bases from J, the junction kept 1 base outside the gene matches. Germline assignment: CDR1 MNHEY and CDR2 SVGAGI. This CDR3 spans 15 amino acids. The CDR3 DNA is TGTGCCAGCAGTTACTCGGGACAGGGGGGCTACGAGCAGTACTTC. Translation gives CASSYSGQGGYEQYF.

The chain is built from TRBV20-1 and TRBJ2-1; 13 bases line up with TRBD2. The germline V gene has CDR1 DFQATT and CDR2 SNEGSKA (reference sequence). This CDR3 has 16 residues. Trimming took 2 bases from V and 8 from J; bases not matched to a gene: 9. Written as DNA, the CDR3 is TGCAGTGCTAGAACTAGCGGGAGGGTCATAGGGGATGAGCAGTTCTTC. Its protein is CSARTSGRVIGDEQFF.

Only a few counts were recorded for this clonotype. This chain joins TRBV12-3 or TRBV12-4 and TRBJ1-2, with D tentatively TRBD1 (5 bases). The CDR3 is 14 residues long. With 2 bases removed from V and 2 bases from J, the gap between germline ends came to 9 bases. CDR3 loop: CASSLWDENYGYTF. CDR3 nucleotide sequence: TGTGCCAGCAGTTTATGGGACGAAAACTATGGCTACACCTTC.

This clonotype appeared a few times. The chain is built from TRBV4-3 and TRBJ2-3, with 8 bases lining up with TRBD2. With 1 base clipped from V and 4 bases from J, the junction kept 16 bases outside the gene matches. The germline V gene encodes CDR1 LGHNA and CDR2 YSLEER. The CDR3 runs to 19 residues. The CDR3 nucleotides are TGCGCCAGCAGCCAAGCCCTGGAGTTACCGGGAGGGCCGCCAGATACGCAGTATTTT. Encoded protein: CASSQALELPGGPPDTQYF.

The genes are TRBV18 and TRBJ1-1; no reliable D call. Germline V gives CDR1 KGHSH, CDR2 LQKENI. Trimming stripped 6 bases from V and 0 bases from J, with 11 bases between. This CDR3 spans 14 amino acids. This CDR3 is CASSRTDMNTEAFF. CDR3 coding DNA: TGTGCCAGCTCCAGGACGGATATGAACACTGAAGCTTTCTTT.

There are a few counts of this clonotype. The chain links TRBV6-1 to TRBJ1-1; D ambiguous. The germline V gene has CDR1 MNHNS and CDR2 SASEGT. This CDR3 spans 10 amino acids. Deletions cut 6 bases from V and 4 bases from J, with 3 bases between. Here the CDR3 DNA reads TGTGCCAGCAGGTTCACTGAAGCTTTCTTT. Its translation: CASRFTEAFF.

This clonotype was picked up a small number of times. This sequence joins TRBV28 and TRBJ2-6; D not resolved. There are 15 residues in the CDR3. The germline gives CDR1 MDHEN, CDR2 SYDVKM. Between the trimmed V and J ends, which lost 6 bases and 0 bases, there was a span of 9 bases. The CDR3 reads CASSPYRSGANVLTF. The CDR3 coding sequence is TGTGCCAGCAGCCCGTACCGCTCTGGGGCCAACGTCCTGACTTTC.

The chain is built from TRBV6-6 and TRBJ1-2, with TRBD1 as a possible D gene (5 bases). From germline, CDR1 is MNHNY and CDR2 SVGAGI (reference sequence). This CDR3 has 14 residues. Between the trimmed V and J ends, which lost 7 bases and 6 bases, there was a span of 18 bases. The CDR3 spells CASKSEGTTDGYTF. CDR3 coding DNA: TGTGCCAGCAAATCTGAGGGGACTACTGATGGCTACACCTTC.